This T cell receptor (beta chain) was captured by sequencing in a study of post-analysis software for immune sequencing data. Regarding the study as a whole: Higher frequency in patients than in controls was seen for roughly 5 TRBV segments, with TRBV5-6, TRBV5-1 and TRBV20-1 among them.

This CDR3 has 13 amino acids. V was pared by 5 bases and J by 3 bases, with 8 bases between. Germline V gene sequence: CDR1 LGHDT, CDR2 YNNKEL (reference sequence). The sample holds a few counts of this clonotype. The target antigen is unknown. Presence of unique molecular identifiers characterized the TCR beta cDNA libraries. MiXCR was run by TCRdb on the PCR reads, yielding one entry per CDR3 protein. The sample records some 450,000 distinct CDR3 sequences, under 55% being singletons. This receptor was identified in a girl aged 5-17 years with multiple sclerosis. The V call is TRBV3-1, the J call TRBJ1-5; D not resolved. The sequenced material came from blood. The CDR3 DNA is TGTGCCAGCAGCAAGGGTGTCAATCAGCCCCAGCATTTT. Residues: CASSKGVNQPQHF.